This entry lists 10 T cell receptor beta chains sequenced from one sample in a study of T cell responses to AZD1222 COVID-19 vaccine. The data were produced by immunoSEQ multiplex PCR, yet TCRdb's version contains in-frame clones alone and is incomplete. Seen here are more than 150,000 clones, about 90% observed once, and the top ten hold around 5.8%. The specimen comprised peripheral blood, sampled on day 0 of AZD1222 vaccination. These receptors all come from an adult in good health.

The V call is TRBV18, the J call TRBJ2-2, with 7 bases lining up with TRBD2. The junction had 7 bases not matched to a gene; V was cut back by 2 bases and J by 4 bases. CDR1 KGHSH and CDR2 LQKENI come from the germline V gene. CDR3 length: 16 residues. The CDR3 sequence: CASSPSPSGSTGELFF. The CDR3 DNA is TGTGCCAGCTCACCAAGTCCTAGCGGCAGCACCGGGGAGCTGTTTTTT.

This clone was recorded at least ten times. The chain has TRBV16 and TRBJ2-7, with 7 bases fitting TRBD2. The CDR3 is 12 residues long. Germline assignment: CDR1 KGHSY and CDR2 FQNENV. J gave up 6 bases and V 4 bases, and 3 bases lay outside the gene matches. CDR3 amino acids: CASSPRGGEQYF. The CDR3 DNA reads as TGTGCCAGCAGCCCCCGCGGGGGCGAGCAGTACTTC. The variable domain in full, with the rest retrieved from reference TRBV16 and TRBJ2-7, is GEEVAQTPKHLVRGEGQKAKLYCAPIKGHSYVFWYQQVLKNEFKFLISFQNENVFDETGMPKERFSAKCLPNSPCSLEIQATKLEDSAVYFCASSPRGGEQYFGPGTRLTVT.

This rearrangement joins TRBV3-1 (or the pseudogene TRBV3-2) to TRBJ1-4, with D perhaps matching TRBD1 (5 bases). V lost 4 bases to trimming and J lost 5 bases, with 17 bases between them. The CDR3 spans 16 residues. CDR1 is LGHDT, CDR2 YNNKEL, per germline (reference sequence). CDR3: CASSPGDRSRNEKLFF. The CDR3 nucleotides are TGTGCCAGCAGCCCGGGAGACAGAAGCAGAAATGAAAAACTGTTTTTT.

CDR3 region: CASSAPGGDTQYF. The CDR3, as DNA: TGTGCCAGCAGCGCCCCGGGGGGAGATACGCAGTATTTT. This chain connects TRBV9 to TRBJ2-3; TRBD2 matches 7 bases. From germline, CDR1 is SGDLS and CDR2 YYNGEE. Trimming removed 3 bases from V and 5 bases from J; junction bases left unmatched: 3. This CDR3 region has 13 residues. Full variable domain (remainder filled in from reference TRBV9 and TRBJ2-3): DSGVTQTPKHLITATGQRVTLRCSPRSGDLSVYWYQQSLDQGLQFLIQYYNGEERAKGNILERFSAQQFPDLHSELNLSSLELGDSALYFCASSAPGGDTQYFGPGTRLTVL.

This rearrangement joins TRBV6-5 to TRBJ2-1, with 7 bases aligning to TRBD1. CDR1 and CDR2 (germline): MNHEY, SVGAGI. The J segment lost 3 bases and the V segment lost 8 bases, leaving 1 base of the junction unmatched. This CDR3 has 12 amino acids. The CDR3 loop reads CASGQVYNEQFF. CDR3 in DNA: TGTGCCAGCGGACAGGTCTACAATGAGCAGTTCTTC.

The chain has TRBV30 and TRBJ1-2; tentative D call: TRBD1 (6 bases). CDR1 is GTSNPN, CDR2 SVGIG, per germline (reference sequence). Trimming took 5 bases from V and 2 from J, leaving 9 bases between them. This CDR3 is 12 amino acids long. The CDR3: CAWGQSNYGYTF. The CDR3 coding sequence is TGTGCCTGGGGACAGTCCAACTATGGCTACACCTTC. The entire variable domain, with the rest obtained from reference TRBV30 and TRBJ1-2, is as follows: SQTIHQWPATLVQPVGSPLSLECTVEGTSNPNLYWYRQAAGRGLQLLFYSVGIGQISSEVPQNLSASRPQDRQFILSSKKLLLSDSGFYLCAWGQSNYGYTFGSGTRLTVV.

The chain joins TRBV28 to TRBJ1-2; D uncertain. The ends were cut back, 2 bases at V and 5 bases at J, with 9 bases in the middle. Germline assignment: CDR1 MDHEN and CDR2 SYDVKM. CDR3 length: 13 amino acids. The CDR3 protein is CASSLAPAYGYTF. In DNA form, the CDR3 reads TGTGCCAGCAGTTTAGCGCCAGCATATGGCTACACCTTC.

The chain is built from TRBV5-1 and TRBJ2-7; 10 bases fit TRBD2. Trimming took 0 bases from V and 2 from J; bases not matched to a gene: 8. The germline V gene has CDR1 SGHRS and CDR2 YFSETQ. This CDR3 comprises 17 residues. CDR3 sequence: CASSLAGLAGAPYEQYF. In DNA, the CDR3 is TGCGCCAGCAGCTTGGCCGGGCTAGCGGGGGCCCCCTACGAGCAGTACTTC. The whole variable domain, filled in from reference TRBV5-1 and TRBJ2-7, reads KAGVTQTPRYLIKTRGQQVTLSCSPISGHRSVSWYQQTPGQGLQFLFEYFSETQRNKGNFPGRFSGRQFSNSRSEMNVSTLELGDSALYLCASSLAGLAGAPYEQYFGPGTRLTVT.

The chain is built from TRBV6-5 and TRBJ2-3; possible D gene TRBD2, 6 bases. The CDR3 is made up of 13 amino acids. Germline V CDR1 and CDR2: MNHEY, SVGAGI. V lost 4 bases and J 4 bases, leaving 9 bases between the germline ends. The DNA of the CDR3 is TGTGCCAGCAGTTCGTCGGGGGCAGATACGCAGTATTTT. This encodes CASSSSGADTQYF.

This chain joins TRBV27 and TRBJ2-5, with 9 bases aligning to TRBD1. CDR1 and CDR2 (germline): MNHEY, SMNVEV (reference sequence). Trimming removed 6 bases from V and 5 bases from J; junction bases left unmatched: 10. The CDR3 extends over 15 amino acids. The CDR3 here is CASSPGTGRRETQYF. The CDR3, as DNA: TGTGCCAGCAGCCCCGGGACAGGGAGGAGGGAGACCCAGTACTTC.